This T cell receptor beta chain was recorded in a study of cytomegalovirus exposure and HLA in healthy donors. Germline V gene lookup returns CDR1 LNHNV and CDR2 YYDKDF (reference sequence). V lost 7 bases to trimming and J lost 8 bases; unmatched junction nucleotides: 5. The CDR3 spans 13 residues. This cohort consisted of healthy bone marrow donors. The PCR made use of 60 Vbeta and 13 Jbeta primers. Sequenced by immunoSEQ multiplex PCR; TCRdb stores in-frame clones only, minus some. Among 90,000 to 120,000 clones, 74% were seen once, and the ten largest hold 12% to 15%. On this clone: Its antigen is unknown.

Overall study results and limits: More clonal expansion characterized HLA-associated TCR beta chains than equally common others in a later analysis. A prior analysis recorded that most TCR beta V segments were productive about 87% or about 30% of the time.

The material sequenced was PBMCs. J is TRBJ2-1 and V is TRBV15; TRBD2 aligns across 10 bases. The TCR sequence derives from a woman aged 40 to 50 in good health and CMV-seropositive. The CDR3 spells CATTLAGEDEQFF. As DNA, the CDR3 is TGTGCCACCACCCTAGCGGGGGAGGATGAGCAGTTCTTC.